The 19 T cell receptor beta chains reported below all come from one sample, sequenced in a study of cytomegalovirus exposure and HLA in healthy donors. 13 Jbeta primers and 60 Vbeta primers were used for the PCR. Only in-frame clones appear in the TCRdb table, and some are missing; sequencing was by immunoSEQ multiplex PCR. The table records 86,000 or so clones, roughly three quarters of them present only once. The sequenced sample was PBMCs. The receptors were gathered from a woman aged 40 to 50 in good health and CMV-seropositive.

The chain is built from TRBV30 and TRBJ1-1; no clear D gene. Germline CDR1 GTSNPN, CDR2 SVGIG (reference sequence). The CDR3 is 13 residues long. Trimming pared 0 bases from V and 1 base from J, leaving 6 bases between. The CDR3 DNA is TGTGCCTGGAGTGTAGGAGGGAACACTGAAGCTTTCTTT. This codes for CAWSVGGNTEAFF.

J is TRBJ1-1 and V is TRBV6-5; 7 nucleotides line up with TRBD1. The CDR3 is 16 residues long. The V gene's germline CDR1 is MNHEY and CDR2 SVGAGI. The V and J ends lost 2 bases and 3 bases, in that order; junction bases with no gene match: 9. Written as DNA, the CDR3 is TGTGCCAGCAGTTACGAGTGGGACAGCAGCTACACTGAAGCTTTCTTT. Translating gives CASSYEWDSSYTEAFF.

This chain joins TRBV6-1 and TRBJ2-3; TRBD1 agrees at 11 bases. With 3 bases clipped from V and 1 base from J, the junction kept 9 bases outside the gene matches. This CDR3 has 18 amino acids. Germline V gives CDR1 MNHNS, CDR2 SASEGT. CDR3 amino acids: CASSDRTGGVRGTDTQYF. CDR3 nucleotide sequence: TGTGCCAGCAGTGATCGGACAGGGGGCGTTCGGGGCACAGATACGCAGTATTTT.

V and J are TRBV4-3 and TRBJ2-1, with 8 nucleotides matching TRBD2. The CDR3 totals 18 residues. J lost 6 bases, V lost 4 bases, and 17 bases had no gene match. Per germline, CDR1 LGHNA and CDR2 YSLEER. The CDR3 reads CASSRTIKTGGRTNEQFF. For the CDR3, the DNA is TGCGCCAGCAGCCGGACCATTAAAACTGGCGGGAGGACCAATGAGCAGTTCTTC.

The chain employs TRBV7-9 and TRBJ2-7, with TRBD2 matching 10 bases. The germline CDR1 and CDR2 sequences are SEHNR and FQNEAQ (reference sequence). V lost 3 bases, J lost 4 bases, and 12 bases stayed unmatched. The CDR3 has 17 amino acids. In DNA, the CDR3 is TGTGCCAGCAGCTTCCTATGGCCTAGCGGGAGAGGATACGAGCAGTACTTC. It encodes CASSFLWPSGRGYEQYF.

The V gene is TRBV30, the J gene TRBJ1-6; possible D gene TRBD1, 6 bases. The CDR3 consists of 14 residues. Trimming removed 6 bases at V and 4 bases at J, with 13 bases between. Germline V lookup: CDR1 GTSNPN, CDR2 SVGIG (reference sequence). The CDR3 reads CACLPGHYNSPLHF. In DNA form, the CDR3 reads TGTGCCTGCCTACCGGGACATTATAATTCACCCCTCCACTTT.

The chain combines TRBV28 with TRBJ1-4; D possibly corresponds to TRBD1 (5 bases). The CDR3 is made up of 16 amino acids. Trimming left V 4 bases short and J 6 bases short, with 18 bases between. In germline, CDR1 is MDHEN, CDR2 SYDVKM. DNA for the CDR3: TGTGCCAGCAGTTCGGGGGGTCAGGTGGGGTATGAAAAACTGTTTTTT. Encoded protein: CASSSGGQVGYEKLFF.

The chain recombines TRBV5-1 with TRBJ2-5; no definite D call. The germline V and J ends were trimmed by 4 bases and 5 bases, with 18 bases remaining between them. There are 15 residues in the CDR3. Germline loops: CDR1 SGHRS, CDR2 YFSETQ. CDR3 region: CASSPIGRERETQYF. CDR3 nucleotide sequence: TGCGCCAGCAGCCCCATCGGTCGAGAGAGGGAGACCCAGTACTTC.

The J gene is TRBJ1-2, the V gene TRBV18, with D maybe TRBD1 (6 bases). Trimming took off 5 bases at V and 8 bases at J, with 15 bases between the two ends. Germline V lookup: CDR1 KGHSH, CDR2 LQKENI. The CDR3 sequence is 13 residues long. As DNA, the CDR3 is TGTGCCAGCTCATTTCCAGGGGTATACGGCTACACCTTC. The encoded protein is CASSFPGVYGYTF. The full variable domain, its missing parts supplied by reference TRBV18 and TRBJ1-2, is NAGVMQNPRHLVRRRGQEARLRCSPMKGHSHVYWYRQLPEEGLKFMVYLQKENIIDESGMPKERFSAEFPKEGPSILRIQQVVRGDSAAYFCASSFPGVYGYTFGSGTRLTVV.

The chain employs TRBV4-2 and TRBJ2-7; 10 nucleotides agree with TRBD1. V dropped 4 bases and J dropped 6; count of bases not matched to a gene: 9. Germline V gene data show CDR1 as LGHNA and CDR2 as YNFKEQ. The CDR3 is 15 residues long. CDR3 in DNA: TGTGCCAGCAGCCCGGATCCGGGACAGGGGACCGAGCAGTACTTC. Its protein is CASSPDPGQGTEQYF.

The V gene is TRBV5-1, the J gene TRBJ2-5, with TRBD2 as a possible D gene (6 bases). The CDR3 extends over 14 amino acids. Per germline, CDR1 SGHRS and CDR2 YFSETQ. V lost 6 bases and J 1 base, leaving 13 bases between the germline ends. The CDR3 spells CASKGLAAQETQYF. The CDR3 DNA follows: TGCGCCAGCAAGGGGTTAGCGGCCCAAGAGACCCAGTACTTC. The full variable domain, its missing parts supplied by reference TRBV5-1 and TRBJ2-5, is KAGVTQTPRYLIKTRGQQVTLSCSPISGHRSVSWYQQTPGQGLQFLFEYFSETQRNKGNFPGRFSGRQFSNSRSEMNVSTLELGDSALYLCASKGLAAQETQYFGPGTRLLVL.

This chain uses TRBV5-6 with TRBJ2-1; 8 bases map to TRBD2. Germline CDR1 is SGHDT and CDR2 is YYEEEE. J lost 10 bases, V lost 0 bases, and 15 bases had no gene match. CDR3 length: 17 residues. DNA of the CDR3: TGTGCCAGCAGCTTGGGGGGGAGCGGGAGAGTGGTAAGGGAGCAGTTCTTC. Protein product: CASSLGGSGRVVREQFF. The full variable domain, in which reference TRBV5-6 and TRBJ2-1 provide the parts outside the CDR3, is DAGVTQSPTHLIKTRGQQVTLRCSPKSGHDTVSWYQQALGQGPQFIFQYYEEEERQRGNFPDRFSGHQFPNYSSELNVNALLLGDSALYLCASSLGGSGRVVREQFFGPGTRLTVL.

The rearrangement links TRBV18 to TRBJ1-2; 9 bases are a match to TRBD1. V lost 8 bases, J lost 3 bases, and 7 bases stayed unmatched. The CDR3 sequence is 14 residues long. Germline V gives CDR1 KGHSH, CDR2 LQKENI. Here the CDR3 reads CASTRQGGDYGYTF. The CDR3, as DNA: TGTGCCAGCACCCGACAGGGGGGCGACTATGGCTACACCTTC.

This clone has just a few counts. This chain joins TRBV2 and TRBJ1-4; no reliable D call. Germline V gene lookup returns CDR1 SNHLY and CDR2 FYNNEI. This CDR3 region has 16 residues. Between the trimmed V and J ends, which lost 3 bases and 8 bases, there was a span of 19 bases. CDR3 region: CASSDLGSRDEEKLFF. The CDR3 DNA is TGTGCCAGCAGTGATTTGGGGAGTAGGGATGAGGAAAAACTGTTTTTT.

This clone appeared a few times. The chain has TRBV30 and TRBJ1-5; D gene uncertain. The CDR3 is 13 residues long. Deletions cut 0 bases from V and 1 base from J, with 4 bases between. Per the germline V gene, CDR1 is GTSNPN and CDR2 is SVGIG (reference sequence). CDR3 sequence reads: CAWSVQSNQPQHF. In DNA form, the CDR3 reads TGTGCCTGGAGTGTACAAAGCAATCAGCCCCAGCATTTT.

The V call is TRBV14, the J call TRBJ2-1, with a possible D match to TRBD1 (6 bases). The CDR3 runs 11 residues. Per the germline V gene, CDR1 is SGHDN and CDR2 is FVKESK. The V and J ends lost 4 bases and 11 bases respectively, with 9 bases between them. CDR3 sequence reads: CASSLGGKQFF. The CDR3 DNA follows: TGTGCCAGCAGCCTAGGGGGTAAGCAGTTCTTC.

The J gene is TRBJ1-1, the V gene TRBV18; the match to TRBD1 covers 7 bases. Per germline, CDR1 KGHSH and CDR2 LQKENI. V lost 5 bases and J lost 0; bases outside the gene matches: 6. This CDR3 contains 15 residues. CDR3 bases: TGTGCCAGCTCAACTACAGGGGACCTGAACACTGAAGCTTTCTTT. Its translation: CASSTTGDLNTEAFF. Supplemented by reference TRBV18 and TRBJ1-1, the full variable domain reads NAGVMQNPRHLVRRRGQEARLRCSPMKGHSHVYWYRQLPEEGLKFMVYLQKENIIDESGMPKERFSAEFPKEGPSILRIQQVVRGDSAAYFCASSTTGDLNTEAFFGQGTRLTVV.

The CDR3 loop reads CASSPLSEKLFF. The CDR3 region has the DNA TGTGCCAGTAGTCCTTTGAGTGAAAAACTGTTTTTT. This chain links TRBV19 with TRBJ1-4; the D is unclear. The CDR3 length is 12 residues. The V end lost 5 bases, the J end lost 7 bases, and 8 bases lay between the germline ends. Germline loops: CDR1 LNHDA, CDR2 SQIVND (reference sequence).

In DNA, the CDR3 is TGTGCCAGCAGTCAAACCCGAGGCGCGACAGAGTACAATGAGCAGTTCTTC. Its protein is CASSQTRGATEYNEQFF. V usage is TRBV11-2 and J usage is TRBJ2-1; TRBD1 might be the D (5 bases). Germline assignment: CDR1 SGHAT and CDR2 FQNNGV. V lost 6 bases and J 4 bases, leaving 22 bases between the germline ends. CDR3 length equals 17 residues.